These T cell receptor beta chains were read from a single sample in a study of CD8+CD57+ T cells in acquired aplastic anemia. Using its own MiXCR run on the reads, TCRdb lists one record per CDR3 protein. Found here are about 190,000 distinct CDR3 sequences, 50% to 55% of them singletons; the top ten hold around a sixth. The specimen was sorted CD4+, CD8+, or CD8+CD57+ T cells (not recorded which) from PBMCs. These receptors were taken from a human donor in good health, serving as a control. The CDR3 runs from the conserved cysteine through the conserved F or W. A D gene is named only where the DNA matches it firmly. Expanded clones get a size class; other rows say once, few or many, or leave the size out.

>TRBV28|TRBD1|few|12|TRBJ1-2
CASSDRVCGYTF
TGTGCCAGCAGTGACAGGGTCTGTGGCTACACCTTC
>TRBV7-9|.|.|11|TRBJ2-3
CASRVADTQYF
TGTGCCAGCAGAGTGGCGGATACGCAGTATTTT
>TRBV29-1|.|once|13|TRBJ1-2
CSVGTGPNYGYTF
TGCAGCGTTGGTACAGGGCCTAACTATGGCTACACCTTC
>TRBV10-3|.|many|13|TRBJ2-5
CAISPQGGETQYF
TGTGCCATCAGCCCCCAGGGCGGCGAGACCCAGTACTTC
>TRBV7-2|TRBD2|.|17|TRBJ2-7
CASSWRSLAGTSYEQYF
TGTGCCAGCAGCTGGCGTTCACTAGCGGGGACCTCCTACGAGCAGTACTTC
>TRBV20-1|.|many|16|TRBJ2-2
CSAQGFQRSNTGELFF
TGCAGTGCTCAGGGGTTTCAGAGATCGAACACCGGGGAGCTGTTTTTT
>TRBV25-1|.|many|16|TRBJ1-2
CASSGPTAGSNYGYTF
TGTGCCAGCAGTGGCCCAACGGCAGGGTCTAACTATGGCTACACCTTC
>TRBV24-1|.|.|20|TRBJ2-3
CATSGGGGHGPSGHGDTQYF
TGTGCCACCAGTGGGGGGGGGGGACACGGACCCTCGGGGCATGGAGATACGCAGTATTTT
>TRBV7-2|TRBD1|once|16|TRBJ1-4
CASSLGTGVGGEKLFF
TGTGCCAGCAGCCTAGGGACAGGGGTTGGCGGGGAAAAACTGTTTTTT
>TRBV5-8|.|many|15|TRBJ2-3
CAGRGGPPAQTTQYF
TGTGCCGGCAGAGGAGGACCCCCTGCACAGACTACGCAGTATTTT
>TRBV20-1|TRBD1|.|13|TRBJ2-7
CSARLGQAYEQYF
TGCAGTGCTAGACTAGGACAGGCCTACGAGCAGTACTTC
>TRBV6-5|.|many|13|TRBJ1-2
CASRQGMQYGYTF
TGTGCCAGCAGACAGGGAATGCAGTATGGCTACACCTTC
>TRBV9|TRBD1|.|18|TRBJ2-7
CASSEGQGATEAHYEQYF
TGTGCCAGCAGCGAGGGACAGGGGGCAACTGAAGCGCACTACGAGCAGTACTTC
>TRBV7-9|.|.|14|TRBJ1-1
CASSLAGENTEAFF
TGTGCCAGCAGCTTAGCGGGTGAGAACACTGAAGCTTTCTTT
>TRBV12-3/TRBV12-4|.|many|11|TRBJ1-3
CASNEGNTIYF
TGTGCCAGCAACGAAGGAAACACCATATATTTT
>TRBV20-1|.|.|11|TRBJ2-7
CSASGAYEQYF
TGCAGTGCTAGCGGGGCCTACGAGCAGTACTTC
>TRBV11-2|.|many|10|TRBJ2-3
CASSLDTQYF
TGTGCCAGCTCTCTCGATACGCAGTATTTT
>TRBV7-9|TRBD1|once|14|TRBJ2-2
CASSLRTGTGELFF
TGTGCCAGCAGCTTACGGACAGGGACCGGGGAGCTGTTTTTT
>TRBV12-3/TRBV12-4|.|once|13|TRBJ1-1
CASSLRGLAGAFF
TGTGCCAGCAGTTTAAGAGGACTAGCGGGGGCTTTCTTT
>TRBV7-2|.|many|12|TRBJ2-3
CASSLGTDTQYF
TGTGCCAGCAGCTTGGGGACAGATACGCAGTATTTT
>TRBV2|.|.|11|TRBJ1-5
CASSTDQPQHF
TGTGCCAGCAGTACGGATCAGCCCCAGCATTTT
>TRBV15|TRBD1|few|13|TRBJ1-2
CATSTRQGNGYTF
TGTGCCACCAGCACTAGACAGGGGAACGGCTACACCTTC
>TRBV7-8|.|.|16|TRBJ1-3
CASSPTHREDGNTIYF
TGTGCCAGCAGCCCGACCCACAGGGAGGACGGAAACACCATATATTTT
>TRBV4-1|.|few|17|TRBJ2-3
CASSQDCTGGGTDTQYF
TGCGCCAGCAGCCAAGATTGCACGGGGGGCGGCACAGATACGCAGTATTTT
>TRBV7-3|.|.|13|TRBJ2-6
CASSRSGVWSEAF
TGTGCCAGCAGCCGATCAGGGGTCTGGTCTGAAGCTTTC
>TRBV20-1|TRBD2|.|14|TRBJ2-1
CSARDIAGPNEQFF
TGCAGTGCTAGGGATATAGCGGGGCCCAATGAGCAGTTCTTC
>TRBV20-1|.|many|15|TRBJ2-7
CSASPGVGSVYEQYF
TGCAGTGCTAGTCCTGGAGTGGGTAGCGTGTACGAGCAGTACTTC
>TRBV7-6|TRBD2|.|17|TRBJ2-5
CASSLRGLAGVQETQYF
TGTGCCAGCAGCTTAAGGGGACTAGCGGGGGTCCAAGAGACCCAGTACTTC
>TRBV9|TRBD2|few|17|TRBJ2-7
CASSPGTSGGQGYEQYF
TGTGCCAGCAGCCCGGGGACTAGCGGCGGACAGGGCTACGAGCAGTACTTC
>TRBV7-6|.|.|15|TRBJ1-5
CASSISHGEQSAQHF
TGTGCCAGCAGCATATCACACGGGGAGCAATCAGCCCAGCATTTT
>TRBV15|.|.|17|TRBJ2-2
CATSRDVGFELSRELFF
TGTGCCACCAGCAGAGATGTAGGATTCGAACTAAGCAGGGAGCTGTTTTTT
>TRBV7-2|TRBD1|few|13|TRBJ1-6
CAGSRDRDSPLHF
TGTGCCGGCAGCAGGGACAGGGATTCACCCCTCCACTTT
>TRBV11-1|TRBD2|.|16|TRBJ2-1
CASSLGLSGGNNEQFF
TGTGCCAGCAGCTTAGGATTGAGCGGGGGAAACAATGAGCAGTTCTTC
>TRBV7-2|TRBD1|few|16|TRBJ2-3
CASSPNRDSVTDTQYF
TGTGCCAGCTCACCAAACCGGGACAGCGTCACAGATACGCAGTATTTT
>TRBV19|.|.|14|TRBJ1-4
CASSIPGSPEKLFF
TGTGCCAGTAGTATACCAGGGTCCCCTGAAAAACTGTTTTTT
>TRBV30|.|many|15|TRBJ2-5
CAWSKGSGLQETQYF
TGTGCCTGGAGCAAGGGTTCGGGCCTTCAAGAGACCCAGTACTTC
>TRBV29-1|TRBD1|.|14|TRBJ1-5
CSVGGTGGGQPQHF
TGCAGCGTTGGTGGGACAGGGGGCGGTCAGCCCCAGCATTTT
>TRBV5-8|.|.|15|TRBJ2-1
CASSLGGYRERVQFF
TGTGCCAGCAGCTTGGGGGGCTACCGCGAAAGGGTGCAGTTCTTC